The entry that follows covers one T cell receptor (beta chain) sequence. Antigen: not known. Mismatch with germline at one junction end may stem from a read error. The entry originates in a study of cytomegalovirus exposure and HLA in healthy donors. CDR3 size: 15 residues. The V gene's germline CDR1 is SEHNR and CDR2 FQNEAQ (reference sequence). Broader study findings: Later on, an analysis found that several of the most significant clusters appeared to be linked to common viral pathogens, which included parvovirus B19.

PCR was performed using 60 Vbeta and 13 Jbeta primers. Some clones are missing from TCRdb's copy, which holds only in-frame ones; the method was immunoSEQ multiplex PCR. The data hold about 150,000 clones, with over 65% observed a single time. Sequenced input: PBMCs. The TCR originated in a female donor in good health and CMV-seropositive. This chain links TRBV7-9 with TRBJ1-5; 8 bases map to TRBD1. The CDR3 DNA reads as TGTTCCAGCAGCAAAGGGACAGGACGCAATCAGCCCCAGCATTTT. Translating gives CSSSKGTGRNQPQHF.